The 5 T cell receptor beta chains in this list originate from one sample, sequenced in a study of OX40 agonist ivuxolimab in advanced cancers. Measured with immunoSEQ multiplex PCR; TCRdb has only the in-frame clones, and not every one. Of approximately 8,800 clones listed, about 81% are singletons. Source: CD4+ or CD8+ T cells sorted from blood, taken in a trial of the OX40 agonist ivuxolimab. The source of these receptors is an adult with an advanced solid tumor such as melanoma, head and neck, liver or kidney cancer.

The genes are TRBV28 and TRBJ2-1, with 8 bases that match TRBD2. The CDR3 has 17 amino acids. Germline CDR1 is MDHEN and CDR2 is SYDVKM. J lost 4 bases, V lost 4 bases, and 12 bases had no gene match. CDR3 DNA: TGTGCCAGCAGTTCATACACGTTGGGACTAGATTACAATGAGCAGTTCTTC. Its translation is CASSSYTLGLDYNEQFF.

The V gene is TRBV9, the J gene TRBJ2-5; the match to TRBD2 covers 8 bases. Germline CDR1 SGDLS, CDR2 YYNGEE. Losses at the gene ends were 3 bases for V and 3 bases for J; bases not matched to a gene: 16. The CDR3 runs to 18 residues. The CDR3 nucleotides read TGTGCCAGCAGCGGGTCTCGACTAGCGCTTCTCTTGGAAGAGACCCAGTACTTC. Protein: CASSGSRLALLLEETQYF.

The sample holds one count of this clone. The gene calls are TRBV6-5 and TRBJ2-7; 9 bases are shared with TRBD2. The CDR3 loop spans 15 amino acids. Trimming took 5 bases from V and 7 from J; bases not matched to a gene: 12. Germline V CDR1 and CDR2: MNHEY, SVGAGI. The CDR3 DNA sequence: TGTGCCAGCAGTCTTGCGGGGGGGGCCCCTGGGGAGCAGTACTTC. Amino acids: CASSLAGGAPGEQYF.

The chain combines TRBV19 with TRBJ2-5; D might be TRBD1 (6 bases). TRBJ2-7 matches the DNA end more closely, so the J call is doubtful. Germline-derived CDR1 and CDR2 are LNHDA and SQIVND (reference sequence). The CDR3 spans 14 residues. CDR3 nucleotide sequence: TGTGCCAGTAGTATCGCAGGGGAACACTACGAGCAGTACTTC. This translates into CASSIAGEHYEQYF.

The V and J genes are TRBV7-9 and TRBJ1-2; D gene ambiguous. CDR1 and CDR2 from the germline V gene are SEHNR and FQNEAQ (reference sequence). Between the trimmed V and J ends, which lost 5 bases and 4 bases, there was a span of 17 bases. CDR3 size: 15 residues. In DNA form, the CDR3 reads TGTGCCAGCAGCCCCCGTGGGGAAACGGGCTATGGCTACACCTTC. Translated: CASSPRGETGYGYTF. Together with reference TRBV7-9 and TRBJ1-2, the CDR3 gives the full variable domain: DTGVSQNPRHKITKRGQNVTFRCDPISEHNRLYWYRQTLGQGPEFLTYFQNEAQLEKSRLLSDRFSAERPKGSFSTLEIQRTEQGDSAMYLCASSPRGETGYGYTFGSGTRLTVV.